Listed here are 5 T cell receptor beta chains from one sample, sequenced in a study of naive and memory T cell subsets (dated by TCRdb to 2016 to 2017). The receptor library was made with 5' RACE. TCRdb names Illumina MiSeq as the instrument used. The ligated cDNA was amplified by four rounds of PCR, in which nested alpha and beta constant region primers were used together with the SP2 primer. TCRdb reworked the public reads: Q25 trimming with fastp, MiXCR clone assembly, productive beta chains retained. A single entry per CDR3 protein holds the most common genes and DNA from its merged rows. In this sample the table shows some 60,000 distinct CDR3 sequences, 8% of which occur a single time. The top ten hold about 19% of the sample. A robust, sensitive protocol for the amplification, sequencing and analysis of TCRs was described in the study, in which 3' ligation of a UMI-containing oligonucleotide to TCR cDNA was used.

Receptors were obtained from a female donor in good health.

The table lists this clonotype with a few counts. V is TRBV28 and J is TRBJ2-1; a weak D match, TRBD1 (5 bases). There are 14 residues in the CDR3. Trimming pared 7 bases from V and 4 bases from J, leaving 14 bases between. From germline, CDR1 is MDHEN and CDR2 SYDVKM. The CDR3 bases are TGTGCCAGCAACCCGACCAGGGTATACAATGAGCAGTTCTTC. It codes for CASNPTRVYNEQFF.

This clonotype came up many times. V is TRBV5-6 and J is TRBJ2-5; possible D gene TRBD2, 5 bases. CDR1 and CDR2 (germline): SGHDT, YYEEEE. Trimming shortened V by 1 base and J by 7 bases, and 14 bases separated the two germline ends. The CDR3 contains 14 residues. CDR3 sequence: CASSLMTPEGTQYF. The CDR3 coding sequence is TGTGCCAGCAGCTTGATGACACCCGAGGGGACCCAGTACTTC.

J is TRBJ2-7 and V is TRBV11-1; 7 bases map to TRBD1. J gave up 2 bases and V 5 bases, and 6 bases lay outside the gene matches. The CDR3 is 14 amino acids. Germline V gene data show CDR1 as SGHAT and CDR2 as FQDESV (reference sequence). The CDR3 sequence: CASSAGTVAYEQYF. In DNA form, the CDR3 reads TGTGCCAGCAGCGCCGGGACAGTGGCCTACGAGCAGTACTTC. The full variable domain, in which reference TRBV11-1 and TRBJ2-7 provide the parts outside the CDR3, is EAEVAQSPRYKITEKSQAVAFWCDPISGHATLYWYRQILGQGPELLVQFQDESVVDDSQLPKDRFSAERLKGVDSTLKIQPAELGDSAMYLCASSAGTVAYEQYFGPGTRLTVT.

This clonotype showed up many times. The V gene is TRBV29-1, the J gene TRBJ1-5; TRBD1 matches 9 bases. V gave up 6 bases and J gave up 7 bases; unmatched junction bases: 4. Germline lookup yields CDR1 SQVTM and CDR2 ANQGSEA. The CDR3 length is 12 residues. The chain's CDR3 is CSVGQGTQPQHF. The CDR3 nucleotides are TGCAGCGTGGGACAGGGTACGCAGCCCCAGCATTTT.

This clonotype was detected only a few times. The chain uses TRBV18 and TRBJ1-6; D perhaps matches TRBD1 (5 bases). This CDR3 is 17 amino acids long. Germline CDR1 is KGHSH and CDR2 is LQKENI. The V end was cut by 2 bases, the J end by 5 bases, with 16 bases between. CDR3 nucleotides: TGTGCCAGCTCACCATCCTTCGGGGCCGGGAATAATTCACCCCTCCACTTT. Its protein product is CASSPSFGAGNNSPLHF.